This entry lists 25 T cell receptor beta chains sequenced from one sample in a study of radiation and T cells in renal cell carcinoma. Time point indicated: baseline pretreatment blood. As for treatment: 15 Gy SBRT to primary tumor, nephrectomy 4 weeks later. The protocol was immunoSEQ multiplex PCR, while the TCRdb copy is restricted to in-frame clones and leaves out a portion. Here the sample spans 90,000 to 95,000 clones, approximately 83% being singletons. Sequencing used blood, obtained from a patient whose treatment included radiotherapy and nephrectomy. The receptors were gathered from a man aged 55 to 70 with renal cell carcinoma.

Ten or more counts support this clone. The chain is built from TRBV28 and TRBJ2-2; D is uncertain. This CDR3 is built from 13 residues. Germline lookup yields CDR1 MDHEN and CDR2 SYDVKM. V lost 4 bases to trimming and J lost 6 bases, with 9 bases between them. DNA of the CDR3: TGTGCCAGCAGTTCACCTACGCCCGGGGAGCTGTTTTTT. This encodes CASSSPTPGELFF.

This clone has a single count. The chain combines TRBV15 with TRBJ2-7, with 12 bases matching TRBD1. This CDR3 spans 19 amino acids. The germline gives CDR1 LNHNV, CDR2 YYDKDF (reference sequence). The junction had 21 bases not matched to a gene; V was cut back by 5 bases and J by 7 bases. CDR3 region: CATSPAPGTGGLRSMEQYF. For the CDR3, the DNA is TGTGCCACCAGCCCCGCACCCGGGACAGGGGGCTTAAGAAGTATGGAGCAGTACTTC.

The chain combines TRBV2 with TRBJ2-1, with 9 bases matching TRBD1. The CDR3 is 17 amino acids. The V and J ends lost 6 bases and 4 bases, in that order; junction bases with no gene match: 13. CDR1 is SNHLY, CDR2 FYNNEI, per germline. The CDR3 DNA sequence: TGTGCCAGCAGCGGCGGGGGAGGGGGACAGGGTTACAATGAGCAGTTCTTC. Amino acid sequence: CASSGGGGGQGYNEQFF. The entire variable domain, with the rest obtained from reference TRBV2 and TRBJ2-1, is as follows: EPEVTQTPSHQVTQMGQEVILRCVPISNHLYFYWYRQILGQKVEFLVSFYNNEISEKSEIFDDQFSVERPDGSNFTLKIRSTKLEDSAMYFCASSGGGGGQGYNEQFFGPGTRLTVL.

The J gene is TRBJ2-3, the V gene TRBV4-1, with 11 nucleotides matching TRBD2. CDR1 and CDR2 from the germline V gene are MGHRA and YSYEKL. This CDR3 region has 16 residues. V was clipped by 4 bases and J by 3 bases; unmatched bases: 6. For the CDR3, the DNA is TGCGCCAGCAGCCGAGGGGGACTAGCGGTAACAGATACGCAGTATTTT. This codes for CASSRGGLAVTDTQYF.

CDR3 in DNA: TGTGCCAGCAGCTTAATTAGGGCCGGGGAGCTGTTTTTT. Translation gives CASSLIRAGELFF. V and J are TRBV11-1 and TRBJ2-2; D is undetermined. Germline-derived CDR1 and CDR2 are SGHAT and FQDESV (reference sequence). The germline V and J ends were trimmed by 2 bases and 6 bases, with 7 bases remaining between them. This CDR3 spans 13 amino acids.

V gene TRBV29-1 combines with J gene TRBJ2-1, with 9 nucleotides matching TRBD1. Germline-derived CDR1 and CDR2 are SQVTM and ANQGSEA. This CDR3 is 17 amino acids long. The V segment lost 8 bases and the J segment 8 bases; nucleotides outside the gene matches: 22. CDR3 loop: CSTDPYGQGCIYYEQFF. Written as DNA, the CDR3 is TGCAGCACTGACCCCTACGGACAGGGGTGCATATACTATGAGCAGTTCTTC.

The chain combines TRBV27 with TRBJ1-2; TRBD1 might be the D (6 bases). The CDR3 is 13 amino acids. Trimming removed 8 bases from V and 2 bases from J, with 12 bases in between. CDR1 and CDR2 (germline): MNHEY, SMNVEV (reference sequence). CDR3 sequence (DNA): TGTGCCAGCTCCAGGGGCGGCAACTATGGCTACACCTTC. Protein product: CASSRGGNYGYTF.

The chain employs TRBV7-2 and TRBJ1-2; D is ambiguous. V gave up 0 bases and J gave up 8 bases, with 16 bases separating them. Germline CDR1 and CDR2: SGHTA and FQGNSA. The length of the CDR3 is 15 residues. The CDR3 reads CASSLAGGRSVGYTF. The CDR3 DNA sequence: TGTGCCAGCAGCTTAGCGGGCGGGCGCTCCGTCGGCTACACCTTC.

The count of this clone is one. V gene TRBV27 combines with J gene TRBJ1-4; a possible D gene is TRBD1 (6 bases). CDR3 length: 19 amino acids. V was shortened by 3 bases and J by 3 bases, with 23 bases between the two germline ends. The germline gives CDR1 MNHEY, CDR2 SMNVEV (reference sequence). CDR3 region: CASSLTGRGRGWANEKLFF. The DNA for the CDR3 is TGTGCCAGCAGTTTGACCGGCAGGGGAAGGGGATGGGCTAATGAAAAACTGTTTTTT.

V and J are TRBV15 and TRBJ2-3; D is unresolved. The CDR3 runs 14 residues. V gave up 3 bases and J gave up 2 bases, with 9 bases separating them. Germline loops: CDR1 LNHNV, CDR2 YYDKDF (reference sequence). CDR3 region: CATSRGLNTDTQYF. DNA for the CDR3: TGTGCCACCAGCAGGGGTCTTAACACAGATACGCAGTATTTT.

The chain joins TRBV7-2 to TRBJ2-3; no clear D gene. The V gene lost 2 bases and the J gene lost 6 bases, with 9 bases spanning the gap. The CDR3 is made up of 13 amino acids. Germline V gene sequence: CDR1 SGHTA, CDR2 FQGNSA. CDR3 DNA: TGTGCCAGCAGCTTATTTCTCGAGGATACGCAGTATTTT. This translates into CASSLFLEDTQYF.

The genes are TRBV28 and TRBJ1-2; a weak D match, TRBD1 (5 bases). This CDR3 spans 13 amino acids. V was shortened by 5 bases and J by 8 bases, with 15 bases between the two germline ends. Germline V gene sequence: CDR1 MDHEN, CDR2 SYDVKM. The CDR3, as DNA: TGTGCCAGCAGTAGAGGGAGGGGTCAGGGCTACACCTTC. Its protein is CASSRGRGQGYTF.

This clone was seen many times. The J gene is TRBJ2-7, the V gene TRBV2, with 10 bases lining up with TRBD1. Trimming removed 2 bases from V and 1 base from J; junction bases left unmatched: 11. The germline CDR1 and CDR2 sequences are SNHLY and FYNNEI. The CDR3 extends over 18 amino acids. The CDR3 nucleotides are TGTGCCAGCAGTGAATTTTGGGGGGGACAGGGGAGGTCCTACGAGCAGTACTTC. It encodes CASSEFWGGQGRSYEQYF. Full variable domain (remainder filled in from reference TRBV2 and TRBJ2-7): EPEVTQTPSHQVTQMGQEVILRCVPISNHLYFYWYRQILGQKVEFLVSFYNNEISEKSEIFDDQFSVERPDGSNFTLKIRSTKLEDSAMYFCASSEFWGGQGRSYEQYFGPGTRLTVT.

The chain has TRBV5-1 and TRBJ2-7; weak D call: TRBD1 (6 bases). The CDR3 has 14 residues. The V end lost 1 base, the J end lost 2 bases, and 10 bases lay between the germline ends. Germline CDR1 is SGHRS and CDR2 is YFSETQ. CDR3 residues: CASSLTRQAYEQYF. CDR3 in DNA: TGCGCCAGCAGCTTGACGCGACAGGCCTACGAGCAGTACTTC.

This chain links TRBV6-5 with TRBJ2-1, with TRBD2 as a possible D gene (5 bases). There are 12 residues in the CDR3. Germline lookup yields CDR1 MNHEY and CDR2 SVGAGI. V was cut by 6 bases and J by 5 bases, with 8 bases left in between. DNA of the CDR3: TGTGCCAGCAGGCGGGCTGACAATGAGCAGTTCTTC. Its protein product is CASRRADNEQFF.

This clone appeared once. V and J are TRBV28 and TRBJ2-7; 9 bases map to TRBD1. With 3 bases clipped from V and 3 bases from J, the junction kept 9 bases outside the gene matches. The CDR3 runs to 16 residues. Germline-derived CDR1 and CDR2 are MDHEN and SYDVKM. The CDR3 DNA is TGTGCCAGCAGTTTGGCCGGGACAGGGAATAACTACGAGCAGTACTTC. As protein: CASSLAGTGNNYEQYF.

This sequence joins TRBV4-2 and TRBJ2-6; no firm D call. V shed 2 bases and J shed 2 bases, with 10 bases lying between them. This CDR3 is 16 amino acids long. Per the germline V gene, CDR1 is LGHNA and CDR2 is YNFKEQ. The CDR3 sequence: CASSQRFGAGANVLTF. The CDR3 DNA reads as TGTGCCAGCAGCCAAAGGTTCGGAGCTGGGGCCAACGTCCTGACTTTC.

The chain carries TRBV28 and TRBJ2-7; D perhaps matches TRBD1 (6 bases). Trimming removed 7 bases at V and 6 bases at J, with 16 bases between. Germline CDR1 and CDR2: MDHEN and SYDVKM. CDR3 length: 13 residues. CDR3 region: CASTTALGGEQYF. CDR3 DNA sequence: TGTGCCAGCACCACCGCCCTAGGGGGCGAGCAGTACTTC.

The chain has TRBV11-2 and TRBJ2-7, with no clear D. This CDR3 region has 16 residues. V lost 5 bases to trimming and J lost 0 bases, with 17 bases between them. Germline V CDR1 and CDR2: SGHAT, FQNNGV. The CDR3 sequence: CASSLSSDHPSYEQYF. The CDR3 DNA follows: TGTGCCAGCAGCCTTAGTTCCGACCACCCCTCCTACGAGCAGTACTTC.

This clone has ten or more counts. V gene TRBV9 combines with J gene TRBJ2-2, with a weak D call TRBD1 (5 bases). The CDR3 extends over 15 amino acids. V lost 3 bases to trimming and J lost 3 bases, with 12 bases between them. In germline, CDR1 is SGDLS, CDR2 YYNGEE. The CDR3 nucleotides are TGTGCCAGCAGCGAGGGGCATCGGCACACCGGGGAGCTGTTTTTT. Protein: CASSEGHRHTGELFF.

The chain couples TRBV15 to TRBJ1-5; D unresolved. There are 15 residues in the CDR3. The germline V gene has CDR1 LNHNV and CDR2 YYDKDF (reference sequence). The V and J ends lost 2 bases and 6 bases respectively, with 14 bases between them. CDR3 in DNA: TGTGCCACCAGCAGATATGTCTCCTCCGGTCAGCCCCAGCATTTT. Its translation is CATSRYVSSGQPQHF. Variable domain in full (rest from reference TRBV15 and TRBJ1-5): DAMVIQNPRYQVTQFGKPVTLSCSQTLNHNVMYWYQQKSSQAPKLLFHYYDKDFNNEADTPDNFQSRRPNTSFCFLDIRSPGLGDTAMYLCATSRYVSSGQPQHFGDGTRLSIL.

The table lists this clone with a count of one. The V gene is TRBV6-6, the J gene TRBJ1-2; 9 bases line up with TRBD1. CDR1 is MNHNY and CDR2 is SVGAGI in the germline V gene (reference sequence). CDR3 length: 15 residues. V lost 2 bases to trimming and J lost 4 bases; unmatched junction nucleotides: 5. The CDR3 spells CASSYEPGQGYGYTF. The CDR3 DNA sequence: TGTGCCAGCAGTTACGAACCGGGACAGGGCTATGGCTACACCTTC.

This clone was observed a handful of times. The chain is built from TRBV28 and TRBJ1-1; D is possibly TRBD1 (6 bases). Trimming cost V 1 base and J 7 bases, with 13 bases left between them. Germline values: CDR1 MDHEN, CDR2 SYDVKM. This CDR3 has 14 amino acids. CDR3 coding DNA: TGTGCCAGCAGTTTATCAGGGGTCGTAGGTGAAGCTTTCTTT. Translation gives CASSLSGVVGEAFF.

The chain carries TRBV2 and TRBJ2-3, with D tentatively TRBD2 (5 bases). Trimming removed 6 bases from V and 0 bases from J, with 10 bases in between. CDR3 length equals 14 residues. CDR1 and CDR2 from the germline V gene are SNHLY and FYNNEI. For the CDR3, the DNA is TGTGCCAGCAGGCTAGCAGCTAGCACAGATACGCAGTATTTT. Encoded protein: CASRLAASTDTQYF.

This chain links TRBV9 with TRBJ2-7; D uncertain. Germline V CDR1 and CDR2: SGDLS, YYNGEE. Trimming removed 4 bases at V and 5 bases at J, with 19 bases between. The CDR3 totals 15 residues. CDR3: CASSPRWGTRDEQYF. The CDR3 coding sequence is TGTGCCAGCAGCCCCAGATGGGGAACACGGGACGAGCAGTACTTC.